This T cell receptor beta chain was obtained from a study of T-cell reconstitution after alpha-beta-depleted transplantation in children. For TCRbeta, the library was prepared with unique molecular identifiers. Via MiXCR, TCRdb re-called the PCR reads, giving one row per CDR3 protein. Among fewer than 700,000 distinct CDR3 sequences listed, 13% were seen once. Trimming took off 4 bases at V and 4 bases at J, with 18 bases between the two ends. Per germline, CDR1 KGHSH and CDR2 LQKENI. CDR3 length: 16 residues. The receptor was derived from a male patient younger than 18 who had a stem cell transplant for acute myeloid leukemia, so the T cells may come from the graft donor. Sequencing was performed on PBMCs, mostly from graft donor cells, taken 360 days after TCRalphabeta/CD19-depleted stem cell transplant. V and J are TRBV18 and TRBJ2-3, with D perhaps matching TRBD2 (6 bases). This CDR3 is CASSRGKHNGADTQYF. Here the CDR3 DNA reads TGTGCCAGCTCACGCGGGAAACATAACGGAGCAGATACGCAGTATTTT.